Described below is a single T cell receptor (beta chain) sequence and its context. These data are taken from a study of blood T cell repertoires in COVID-19. Background on the study: Donors in the United States, Italy and Spain gave samples during acute or convalescent COVID-19.

Measured with immunoSEQ multiplex PCR; TCRdb has only the in-frame clones, and not every one. The data contain approximately 270,000 clones, around 85% of them singletons. In germline, CDR1 is LNHDA, CDR2 SQIVND (reference sequence). The length of the CDR3 is 15 residues. V was clipped by 4 bases and J by 5 bases; unmatched bases: 8. Enrolment of Seattle patients took place during active infection, and they were followed longitudinally. The material sequenced was peripheral blood. The gene calls are TRBV19 and TRBJ2-7; 10 bases are shared with TRBD1. The clonotype comes from a human donor with COVID-19, enrolled during active disease. The donor label of this sample is uncertain. The CDR3 is CASSNQGQGPHEQYF. CDR3 DNA sequence: TGTGCCAGTAGTAATCAGGGACAGGGGCCCCACGAGCAGTACTTC.